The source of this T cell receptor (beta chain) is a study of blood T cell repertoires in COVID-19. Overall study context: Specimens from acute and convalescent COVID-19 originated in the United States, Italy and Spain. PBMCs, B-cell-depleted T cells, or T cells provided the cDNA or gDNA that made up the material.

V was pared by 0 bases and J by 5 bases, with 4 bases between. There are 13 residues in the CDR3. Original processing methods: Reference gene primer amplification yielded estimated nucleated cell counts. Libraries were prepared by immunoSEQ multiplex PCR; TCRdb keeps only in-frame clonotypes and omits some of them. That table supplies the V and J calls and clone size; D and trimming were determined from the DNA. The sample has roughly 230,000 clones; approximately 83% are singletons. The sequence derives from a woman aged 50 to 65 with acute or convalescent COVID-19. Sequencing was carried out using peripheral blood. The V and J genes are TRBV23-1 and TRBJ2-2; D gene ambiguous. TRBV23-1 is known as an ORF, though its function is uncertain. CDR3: CASSQSRTGELFF. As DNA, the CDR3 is TGCGCCAGCAGTCAATCGAGGACCGGGGAGCTGTTTTTT.